This entry features one T cell receptor beta chain sequence. Its antigen is still unknown. Sequencing libraries made from TCR beta cDNA carried unique molecular identifiers. Out of about 0.95 to 10 million T cells, roughly 0.5 million cDNA molecules were generated. TCRdb processed the PCR reads anew with MiXCR; each CDR3 protein has one entry. This sample carries 700,000 to 800,000 distinct CDR3 sequences, 25% to 30% of them seen once, and the ten largest clones take 0.55% to 0.65%. CDR3 size: 14 residues. V lost 6 bases and J lost 6; bases outside the gene matches: 1. This specimen belongs to a study of post-analysis software for immune sequencing data. Notes on the study in general: Relative to controls, patients with multiple sclerosis showed significantly lower normalized Chao1 diversity. Batch-mates among the samples co-clustered strongly by F measure. A few TRBV segments occurring more often in patients than controls included TRBV5-6, TRBV5-1 and TRBV20-1.

V is TRBV12-3 or TRBV12-4 and J is TRBJ2-1; 14 bases are a match to TRBD2. This TCR derives from a girl under 18 with multiple sclerosis. The source material was blood. CDR3 protein: CASRGLAGVNEQFF. The CDR3 coding sequence is TGTGCCAGCAGGGGACTAGCGGGAGTCAATGAGCAGTTCTTC.